A selection of T cell receptor beta chains follows, all from one sample in a study of T cell changes during pregnancy in multiple sclerosis. This table comes from immunoSEQ multiplex PCR, and its TCRdb copy is limited to in-frame clones, with some not included. The sample lists about 20,000 clones, 91% occurring once. The source was CD4+ T cells from peripheral blood mononuclear cells, collected in the third trimester of pregnancy. Receptor source: a female donor in good health, enrolled as a control in a pregnancy study. Both conserved end residues are part of each CDR3. The D gene is left open where the match is weak. For some rows the clone size is stated as once, few or many, or as a class when expanded; others skip it.

j_gene: TRBJ1-2; v_gene: TRBV5-4; abundance: once; d_gene: .; CDR3nt: TGTGCCAGCAGCCACACGACAAGACCTAACTATGGCTACACCTTC; CDR3aa: CASSHTTRPNYGYTF
j_gene: TRBJ1-1; v_gene: TRBV5-5; abundance: medium-sized; d_gene: TRBD1; CDR3nt: TGTGCCAGCAGCTTACGACAGGGGGCCGGGAACACTGAAGCTTTCTTT; CDR3aa: CASSLRQGAGNTEAFF
j_gene: TRBJ2-5; v_gene: TRBV6-1; abundance: .; d_gene: .; CDR3nt: TGTGCCAGCACTAGCGGAGGGGGTCAAGAGACCCAGTACTTC; CDR3aa: CASTSGGGQETQYF
j_gene: TRBJ2-6; v_gene: TRBV5-1; abundance: .; d_gene: TRBD1; CDR3nt: TGCGCCAGCAGCGTAACGGACAGGGGGATGGGCTCTGGGGCCAACGTCCTGACTTTC; CDR3aa: CASSVTDRGMGSGANVLTF
j_gene: TRBJ2-1; v_gene: TRBV5-1; abundance: .; d_gene: TRBD2; CDR3nt: TGCGCCAGCAGCTCCCTAGCGGGAGCGGGGGAGCAGTTCTTC; CDR3aa: CASSSLAGAGEQFF
j_gene: TRBJ1-2; v_gene: TRBV19; abundance: .; d_gene: .; CDR3nt: TGTGCCAGTAATGGGGCCAGGGACTATGGCTACACCTTC; CDR3aa: CASNGARDYGYTF
j_gene: TRBJ2-1; v_gene: TRBV7-6; abundance: .; d_gene: TRBD2; CDR3nt: TGTGCCAGCAGCCAACCGGGGGGAGGACGTGGTGGTGAGCAGTTCTTC; CDR3aa: CASSQPGGGRGGEQFF
j_gene: TRBJ1-5; v_gene: TRBV19; abundance: .; d_gene: .; CDR3nt: TGTGCCAGTAGTATATTAAACAGAGGCAATCAGCCCCAGCATTTT; CDR3aa: CASSILNRGNQPQHF
j_gene: TRBJ1-5; v_gene: TRBV7-9; abundance: .; d_gene: .; CDR3nt: TGTGCCAGCAGCTCGGGTGGCAATCAGCCCCAGCATTTT; CDR3aa: CASSSGGNQPQHF
j_gene: TRBJ2-3; v_gene: TRBV10-1; abundance: .; d_gene: TRBD2; CDR3nt: TGCGCCAGCAGTGTCCTCGTAGCGGGAGGAGCAGATACGCAGTATTTT; CDR3aa: CASSVLVAGGADTQYF
j_gene: TRBJ2-1; v_gene: TRBV7-2; abundance: .; d_gene: TRBD2; CDR3nt: TGTGCCAGCAGCGCCTTGACTAGCGGGAGGGCCGTTTTGGATGAGCAGTTCTTC; CDR3aa: CASSALTSGRAVLDEQFF
j_gene: TRBJ1-1; v_gene: TRBV5-1; abundance: .; d_gene: .; CDR3nt: TGCGCCAGCAGCTCCCCCCTTGGGGGGAATAGAGCTTTCTTT; CDR3aa: CASSSPLGGNRAFF
j_gene: TRBJ1-1; v_gene: TRBV13; abundance: .; d_gene: TRBD1; CDR3nt: TGTGCCAGCAGCTTCGGAAGCCGGGACAGGGTAGCTTTCTTT; CDR3aa: CASSFGSRDRVAFF
j_gene: TRBJ2-7; v_gene: TRBV7-8; abundance: few; d_gene: TRBD2; CDR3nt: TGTGCCAGTAAAATAGCGGGGGGTTCCTACGAGCAGTACTTC; CDR3aa: CASKIAGGSYEQYF
j_gene: TRBJ2-3; v_gene: TRBV6-5; abundance: .; d_gene: .; CDR3nt: TGTGCCAGCAGTTACGTAACAGGGTTCAGGACGGATACGCAGTATTTT; CDR3aa: CASSYVTGFRTDTQYF
j_gene: TRBJ2-7; v_gene: TRBV7-3; abundance: .; d_gene: TRBD1; CDR3nt: TGTGCCAGCAGCTTAACCAGCGCACAGGGGAGATACGAGCAGTACTTC; CDR3aa: CASSLTSAQGRYEQYF
j_gene: TRBJ2-4; v_gene: TRBV27; abundance: .; d_gene: TRBD2; CDR3nt: TGTGCCACGGGCTCCGGGGGGTACATTCAGTACTTC; CDR3aa: CATGSGGYIQYF
j_gene: TRBJ2-7; v_gene: TRBV19; abundance: .; d_gene: .; CDR3nt: TGTGCCAGTACTTCGCGGTCCTACGAGCAGTACTTC; CDR3aa: CASTSRSYEQYF